A selection of T cell receptor beta chains follows, all from one sample in a study of CD8 T cells in ankylosing spondylitis. MiXCR, applied by TCRdb to the 5' RACE reads, yields one record per CDR3 protein. The sample holds 200,000 to 300,000 distinct CDR3 sequences; more than 20% are singletons and the top ten take around 0.64%. Input material: blood, either unsorted or a sorted T cell fraction (not recorded which). The origin of the receptors is a male donor with ankylosing spondylitis or in good health (not recorded which). CDR3s include the opening cysteine and the closing phenylalanine or tryptophan. D genes are given only for firm matches. Only some rows state a clone size, as once, few, many or a class for expanded clones.

d_gene: NA; j_gene: TRBJ1-2; abundance: many; v_gene: TRBV28; CDR3nt: TGTGCCAGCACTCCTGCCTACCTATACTATGGCTACACCTTC; CDR3aa: CASTPAYLYYGYTF
d_gene: TRBD1; j_gene: TRBJ2-5; abundance: NA; v_gene: TRBV20-1; CDR3nt: TGCAGTGCTAGCGCTACCGACCGGGACAGTGAGACCCAGTACTTC; CDR3aa: CSASATDRDSETQYF
d_gene: NA; j_gene: TRBJ2-3; abundance: NA; v_gene: TRBV20-1; CDR3nt: TGCAGTGCACCCCTAAAAGATACGCAGTATTTT; CDR3aa: CSAPLKDTQYF
d_gene: TRBD2; j_gene: TRBJ2-1; abundance: many; v_gene: TRBV9; CDR3nt: TGTGCCAGCAGCACTCGGCCGGGACTAGCGGGATACAATGAGCAGTTCTTC; CDR3aa: CASSTRPGLAGYNEQFF
d_gene: TRBD1; j_gene: TRBJ2-1; abundance: many; v_gene: TRBV12-3/TRBV12-4; CDR3nt: TGTGCCAGCAGTTCCCCGGGACAGGGCTACAATGAGCAGTTCTTC; CDR3aa: CASSSPGQGYNEQFF
d_gene: NA; j_gene: TRBJ1-2; abundance: NA; v_gene: TRBV6-6; CDR3nt: TGTGCCAGCAGTGGGAGTGGCTATGGCTACACCTTC; CDR3aa: CASSGSGYGYTF
d_gene: NA; j_gene: TRBJ2-3; abundance: NA; v_gene: TRBV20-1; CDR3nt: TGCAGTGCTAGGGGGGGGGGGACAACTAGCACAGATACGCAGTATTTT; CDR3aa: CSARGGGTTSTDTQYF
d_gene: NA; j_gene: TRBJ2-1; abundance: NA; v_gene: TRBV9; CDR3nt: TGTGCCAGCAGCGCCCGGGCGGGCACTCGCTCCTACAATGAGCAGTTCTTC; CDR3aa: CASSARAGTRSYNEQFF
d_gene: TRBD1; j_gene: TRBJ1-5; abundance: NA; v_gene: TRBV9; CDR3nt: TGTGCCAGCAGCGTGGGCACAGGGGGCAGCAATCAGCCCCAGCATTTT; CDR3aa: CASSVGTGGSNQPQHF
d_gene: TRBD1; j_gene: TRBJ1-2; abundance: many; v_gene: TRBV5-1; CDR3nt: TGCGCCAGCAGCGGACGACAGGGAGGTTATGGCTACACCTTC; CDR3aa: CASSGRQGGYGYTF
d_gene: NA; j_gene: TRBJ2-7; abundance: NA; v_gene: TRBV2; CDR3nt: TGTGCCAGCAGTCCTTACACCTACGAGCAGTACTTC; CDR3aa: CASSPYTYEQYF
d_gene: TRBD2; j_gene: TRBJ2-7; abundance: few; v_gene: TRBV20-1; CDR3nt: TGCAGTGCTAGACGAGCGGGGGGAGGGGGCGAGCAGTACTTC; CDR3aa: CSARRAGGGGEQYF
d_gene: NA; j_gene: TRBJ2-5; abundance: NA; v_gene: TRBV29-1; CDR3nt: TGCAGCGTTACCTCAGGGGCGTGGGAGACCCAGTACTTC; CDR3aa: CSVTSGAWETQYF
d_gene: TRBD1; j_gene: TRBJ2-7; abundance: few; v_gene: TRBV25-1; CDR3nt: TGTGCCAGCAGCGGACAGGGATACGACGAGCAGTACTTC; CDR3aa: CASSGQGYDEQYF
d_gene: TRBD2; j_gene: TRBJ2-5; abundance: many; v_gene: TRBV3-1; CDR3nt: TGTGCCAGCAGCCAAGGGAGCGGGGCAGAGACCCAGTACTTC; CDR3aa: CASSQGSGAETQYF
d_gene: NA; j_gene: TRBJ2-6; abundance: many; v_gene: TRBV11-2; CDR3nt: TGTGCCAGCAGCTTAACGTCAGACTCTGGGGCCAACGTCCTGACTTTC; CDR3aa: CASSLTSDSGANVLTF